The following is a T cell receptor beta chain sequence with its context. Germline lookup yields CDR1 SGHTA and CDR2 FQGNSA. Deletions cut 5 bases from V and 6 bases from J, with 11 bases between. The CDR3 sequence is 13 residues long. Libraries were prepared by immunoSEQ multiplex PCR; TCRdb keeps only in-frame clonotypes and omits some of them. The sample contains around 2.3 million clones, under 97% of which appear only once. This entry is derived from a study of shared clonotypes between healthy human individuals. This chain links TRBV7-2 with TRBJ2-1; D is perhaps TRBD2 (5 bases). The source material was naive CD4+ T cells sorted from blood. As for subset: CD45RA+ positively selected. The receptor was isolated from a man younger than 35 in good health. CDR3 in amino acids: CASSPGRTNEQFF. The CDR3 DNA reads as TGTGCCAGCAGCCCGGGGAGAACCAATGAGCAGTTCTTC.